The clone carrying this T cell receptor beta chain came up a few times. Its antigen remains unidentified. These data belong to a study of CD8 T cells in ankylosing spondylitis. Overall study findings and caveats: Seemingly distinctive of ankylosing spondylitis blood was a TCR beta motif formed by eight highly homologous variants.

Researchers built TCR beta libraries using quantitative 5'-RACE with molecular barcodes. Using its own MiXCR run on the 5' RACE reads, TCRdb lists one record per CDR3 protein. The data show hundreds of thousands of distinct CDR3 sequences, about 10% seen once. The receptor was derived from a male donor with ankylosing spondylitis. The sample taken for sequencing was blood, either unsorted or a sorted T cell fraction (not recorded which).

DNA for the CDR3: TGCAGCGTTGAAGGGCTAGACTACGAGCAGTACTTC. Protein sequence: CSVEGLDYEQYF. The chain recombines TRBV29-1 with TRBJ2-7; no reliable D call. V was pared by 1 base and J by 3 bases, with 7 bases between. This CDR3 is 12 amino acids long. Germline loops: CDR1 SQVTM, CDR2 ANQGSEA.